Listed below are T cell receptor beta chains from one sample, sequenced in a study of vaccination effects on CD4 cells after COVID-19. Antigens for these TCRs are unknown. Sequencing used immunoSEQ multiplex PCR; TCRdb keeps in-frame clones, though not all of them. Of tens of thousands of clones in the sample, roughly 73% were seen once. Sequencing was performed on CD4+ T cells from PBMCs cultured without peptide, taken after COVID-19 vaccination. The source is a human donor who received a COVID-19 vaccine. Both conserved end residues are part of each CDR3. The D gene is left open where the match is weak.

TRBV24-1,TRBD1,TRBJ1-2,CATSDSPQGDYGYTF,TGTGCCACCAGTGATTCCCCCCAGGGGGACTATGGCTACACCTTC
TRBV4-1,NA,TRBJ2-5,CASSHPAREETQYF,TGCGCCAGCAGCCATCCAGCTAGAGAAGAGACCCAGTACTTC
TRBV10-2,NA,TRBJ1-1,CASSANSF,TGCGCCAGCAGTGCGAACTCCTTT
TRBV5-1,NA,TRBJ1-1,CASSRQQGVGTEAFF,TGCGCCAGCAGCAGGCAACAGGGAGTCGGCACTGAAGCTTTCTTT
TRBV28,NA,TRBJ2-5,CASSLPGTAQETQYF,TGTGCCAGCAGTCTCCCAGGGACGGCCCAAGAGACCCAGTACTTC
TRBV5-1,NA,TRBJ2-2,CASSLTGGGRAGELFF,TGCGCCAGCAGCTTGACGGGGGGCGGACGGGCCGGGGAGCTGTTTTTT
TRBV19,TRBD1,TRBJ1-2,CASTRTGGGYGYTF,TGTGCCAGTACCCGGACAGGGGGTGGCTATGGCTACACCTTC
TRBV9,TRBD1,TRBJ2-3,CASNRDSQLDTQYF,TGTGCCAGCAACCGGGACAGCCAACTTGATACGCAGTATTTT
TRBV5-6,NA,TRBJ1-2,CASSFRRGLGGYTF,TGTGCCAGCAGCTTCAGGAGGGGCTTGGGTGGCTACACCTTC
TRBV7-2,NA,TRBJ1-2,CASSPGYPNYGYTF,TGTGCCAGCAGCCCAGGGTACCCTAACTATGGCTACACCTTC
TRBV6-6,NA,TRBJ2-5,CASSYSAETQYF,TGTGCCAGCAGTTACTCAGCGGAGACCCAGTACTTC
TRBV20-1,NA,TRBJ2-3,CSASPRVRTDTQYF,TGCAGTGCTAGTCCACGGGTCAGGACAGATACGCAGTATTTT
TRBV6-5,NA,TRBJ1-4,CASSYGGGGAREKLFF,TGTGCCAGCAGTTACGGCGGTGGCGGGGCACGGGAAAAACTGTTTTTT
TRBV7-9,TRBD1,TRBJ2-3,CASGRQGSTDTQYF,TGTGCCAGCGGGAGACAGGGGTCCACAGATACGCAGTATTTT
TRBV5-1,NA,TRBJ2-6,CASSSRPSSGANVLTF,TGCGCCAGCAGCTCCCGACCGAGCTCTGGGGCCAACGTCCTGACTTTC
TRBV7-8,TRBD1,TRBJ2-2,CASSSNTRTGFTGELFF,TGTGCCAGCAGCTCAAACACCCGGACAGGGTTCACCGGGGAGCTGTTTTTT
TRBV19,NA,TRBJ2-3,CASRRTGTSTDTQYF,TGTGCCAGCCGAAGGACGGGAACTAGCACAGATACGCAGTATTTT
TRBV6-1,NA,TRBJ1-1,CASSEKSVSKAFF,TGTGCCAGCAGTGAAAAGTCGGTTAGTAAAGCTTTCTTT
TRBV18,NA,TRBJ1-6,CASSPQSFLGQRDNSPLHF,TGTGCCAGCTCACCACAATCTTTCCTAGGGCAGAGAGATAATTCACCCCTCCACTTT
TRBV19,NA,TRBJ2-2,CASSMVFRQGITGELFF,TGTGCCAGTAGTATGGTCTTTAGGCAGGGGATCACCGGGGAGCTGTTTTTT
TRBV4-1,NA,TRBJ1-5,CASSQDLGLNQPQHF,TGCGCCAGCAGCCAAGATTTGGGGCTGAATCAGCCCCAGCATTTT
TRBV6-1,TRBD2,TRBJ2-5,CASSEALTGGVQETQYF,TGTGCCAGCAGTGAAGCGCTTACGGGGGGGGTCCAAGAGACCCAGTACTTC
TRBV7-7,NA,TRBJ2-2,CASSPLYRGNTGELFF,TGTGCCAGCAGCCCCCTGTATAGGGGGAATACCGGGGAGCTGTTTTTT